This is a list of T cell receptor beta chains from one sample in a study of identical twins. From the 5' RACE reads, TCRdb called clonotypes with MiXCR, one entry per CDR3 protein. The data show about 240,000 distinct CDR3 sequences, roughly an eighth seen once. The sample was also reused in another study, on yellow fever vaccine responses in identical twins.

The sequenced sample consisted of memory (CD45RO+) T cells sorted from blood. These receptors came from a woman between 18 and 30 years old in good health. CDR3s include the opening cysteine and the closing phenylalanine or tryptophan. Fields, in order: D gene, J gene, V gene, clone size, CDR3 protein, CDR3 DNA. A D gene is named only where the DNA matches it firmly. Size is stated for part of the rows, as once, few or many counts, or as a class when the clone is expanded.

- TRBJ2-7 TRBV20-1 - CSASRSTYEQYF TGCAGTGCTAGTCGTTCAACCTACGAGCAGTACTTC
TRBD2 TRBJ2-3 TRBV5-6 few CASSFALAGGLSTDTQYF TGTGCCAGCAGCTTCGCCCTAGCGGGGGGCCTAAGCACAGATACGCAGTATTTT
- TRBJ2-3 TRBV5-1 - CASSLDGADTQYF TGCGCCAGCAGCTTGGATGGGGCGGATACGCAGTATTTT
TRBD2 TRBJ2-3 TRBV12-3/TRBV12-4 few CASRPSGSDTQYF TGTGCCAGCAGGCCTAGCGGTTCGGATACGCAGTATTTT
- TRBJ2-1 TRBV11-2 - CASSPLVGYNEQFF TGTGCCAGCAGCCCGTTGGTGGGGTACAATGAGCAGTTCTTC
TRBD1 TRBJ2-5 TRBV27 - CASRETGMETQYF TGTGCCAGCAGAGAGACAGGGATGGAGACCCAGTACTTC
TRBD2 TRBJ2-5 TRBV2 few CASSVGLAKETQYF TGTGCCAGCAGTGTGGGACTAGCAAAAGAGACCCAGTACTTC
TRBD2 TRBJ2-1 TRBV15 few CATSRDLRGSRNEQFF TGTGCCACCAGCAGAGATCTTCGCGGGAGTCGGAATGAGCAGTTCTTC
- TRBJ2-1 TRBV6-2/TRBV6-3 - CASSYSKSGSKGRASTYNEQFF TGTGCCAGCAGTTACTCGAAAAGTGGAAGCAAAGGTCGAGCCTCCACCTACAATGAGCAGTTCTTC
TRBD2 TRBJ2-1 TRBV20-1 many CSARVRLARNEQFF TGCAGTGCTAGAGTAAGACTAGCGAGGAATGAGCAGTTCTTC
- TRBJ2-5 TRBV28 few CASSGEIGDSYQETQYF TGTGCCAGCAGTGGGGAGATCGGGGACTCGTACCAAGAGACCCAGTACTTC
- TRBJ1-5 TRBV19 many CASSINRDYQPQHF TGTGCCAGTAGTATAAACAGGGATTATCAGCCCCAGCATTTT
- TRBJ2-1 TRBV12-3/TRBV12-4 many CASSAQLGQNEQFF TGTGCCAGCAGTGCCCAACTGGGACAAAATGAGCAGTTCTTC
TRBD2 TRBJ2-1 TRBV7-3 - CASSLNLAGAAEQFF TGTGCCAGCAGCTTAAACCTAGCGGGGGCGGCTGAGCAGTTCTTC
- TRBJ2-2 TRBV5-6 few CASSLVSGNTGELFF TGTGCCAGCAGCTTGGTATCGGGAAACACCGGGGAGCTGTTTTTT
TRBD2 TRBJ2-1 TRBV12-3/TRBV12-4 many CASSASGTAYNEQFF TGTGCCAGCAGTGCTAGCGGGACTGCCTACAATGAGCAGTTCTTC
- TRBJ1-4 TRBV12-3/TRBV12-4 - CASSPNTNEKLFF TGTGCCAGCAGCCCTAACACTAATGAAAAGCTGTTTTTT
- TRBJ1-4 TRBV4-2 - CASSQDDGDNEKLFF TGTGCCAGCAGCCAAGATGACGGCGACAATGAAAAACTGTTTTTT
- TRBJ2-2 TRBV29-1 many CSVLVKRTGELFF TGCAGCGTCTTGGTTAAGCGAACCGGGGAGCTGTTTTTT
- TRBJ2-6 TRBV6-1 - CASRTVGANVLTF TGTGCCAGCAGGACAGTTGGGGCCAACGTCCTGACTTTC
- TRBJ1-3 TRBV20-1 few CSAPVPSSGNTIYF TGCAGTGCACCAGTTCCTTCCTCTGGAAACACCATATATTTT
- TRBJ2-6 TRBV4-1 - CASSQVAAQRTGANVLTF TGCGCCAGCAGCCAAGTAGCCGCCCAACGAACTGGGGCCAACGTCCTGACTTTC
- TRBJ2-5 TRBV28 few CASSLRFRVQGGQETQYF TGTGCCAGCAGTTTACGTTTTAGGGTTCAGGGGGGCCAAGAGACCCAGTACTTC
TRBD1 TRBJ2-7 TRBV10-3 - CAISGDRGLEQYF TGTGCCATCAGTGGAGACAGGGGGCTGGAGCAGTACTTC
TRBD2 TRBJ2-5 TRBV7-9 - CASSFQRGPQETQYF TGTGCCAGCAGCTTTCAGCGGGGGCCCCAAGAGACCCAGTACTTC
- TRBJ2-1 TRBV28 few CAYQQGGAGYNEQFF TGTGCTTACCAGCAAGGGGGGGCGGGATACAATGAGCAGTTCTTC
- TRBJ2-1 TRBV20-1 few CSAIKTTGYNEQFF TGCAGTGCCATAAAAACGACAGGTTACAATGAGCAGTTCTTC
- TRBJ1-1 TRBV7-9 few CASSLVDTEAFF TGTGCCAGCAGCTTAGTTGACACTGAAGCTTTCTTT
TRBD1 TRBJ1-1 TRBV12-3/TRBV12-4 - CASRGGTGWNTEAFF TGTGCCAGCAGAGGGGGGACAGGGTGGAACACTGAAGCTTTCTTT
TRBD2 TRBJ2-1 TRBV7-2 many CASSLARTSGGMRYNEQFF TGTGCCAGCAGCTTAGCTAGAACTAGCGGGGGGATGAGGTACAATGAGCAGTTCTTC
- TRBJ1-2 TRBV6-6 once CASFHPAYGYTF TGTGCCAGCTTTCACCCCGCCTATGGCTACACCTTC
TRBD1 TRBJ2-5 TRBV12-3/TRBV12-4 many CASSRQGVETQYF TGTGCCAGCAGCCGACAGGGTGTTGAGACCCAGTACTTC
- TRBJ1-4 TRBV7-2 - CASSLAGNEKLFF TGTGCCAGCAGCTTAGCCGGCAATGAAAAACTGTTTTTT
- TRBJ2-5 TRBV19 once CASSKIEQETQYF TGTGCCAGTAGTAAGATCGAACAGGAGACCCAGTACTTC